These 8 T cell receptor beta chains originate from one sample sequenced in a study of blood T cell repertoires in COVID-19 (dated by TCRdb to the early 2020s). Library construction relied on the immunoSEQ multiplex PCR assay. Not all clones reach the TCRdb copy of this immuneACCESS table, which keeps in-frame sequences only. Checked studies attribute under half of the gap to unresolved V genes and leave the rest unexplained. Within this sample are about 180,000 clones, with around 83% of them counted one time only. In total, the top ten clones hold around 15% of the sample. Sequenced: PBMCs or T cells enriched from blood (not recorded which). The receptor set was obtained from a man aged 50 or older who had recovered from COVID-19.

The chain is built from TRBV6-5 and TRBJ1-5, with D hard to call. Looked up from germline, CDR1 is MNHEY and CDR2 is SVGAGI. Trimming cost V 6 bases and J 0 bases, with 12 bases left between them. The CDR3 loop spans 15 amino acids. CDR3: CASRAGLYSNQPQHF. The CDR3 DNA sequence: TGTGCCAGCAGGGCTGGACTATATAGCAATCAGCCCCAGCATTTT.

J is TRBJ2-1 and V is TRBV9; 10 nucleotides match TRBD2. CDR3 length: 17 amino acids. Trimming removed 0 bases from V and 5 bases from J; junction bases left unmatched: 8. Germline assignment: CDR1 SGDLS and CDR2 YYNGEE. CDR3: CASSVGRERGGNNEQFF. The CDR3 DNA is TGTGCCAGCAGCGTAGGTAGGGAGCGGGGGGGCAACAATGAGCAGTTCTTC.

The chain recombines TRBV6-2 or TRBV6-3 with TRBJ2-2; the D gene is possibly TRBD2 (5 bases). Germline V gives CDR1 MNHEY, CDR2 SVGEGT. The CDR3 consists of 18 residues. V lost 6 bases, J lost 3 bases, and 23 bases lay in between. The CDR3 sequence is CASSRSKQTTADTGELFF. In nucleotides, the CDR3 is TGTGCCAGCAGCCGCTCCAAACAGACTACAGCGGACACCGGGGAGCTGTTTTTT.

CDR3 loop: CASSPSRTNSPLHF. CDR3 DNA: TGTGCCAGCAGCCCGTCGAGGACAAATTCACCCCTCCACTTT. J is TRBJ1-6 and V is TRBV3-1 (or the pseudogene TRBV3-2); D is perhaps TRBD1 (5 bases). The CDR3 runs 14 residues. V was pared by 4 bases and J by 7 bases, with 11 bases between. Germline assignment: CDR1 LGHDT and CDR2 YNNKEL (reference sequence).

In DNA, the CDR3 is TGTGCCAGCAGATTTGGGACTAGCGGGGCCAGCACAGATACGCAGTATTTT. Its protein is CASRFGTSGASTDTQYF. The chain carries TRBV7-2 and TRBJ2-3, with 13 bases identical to TRBD2. The CDR3 covers 17 residues. Per the germline V gene, CDR1 is SGHTA and CDR2 is FQGNSA. Trimming removed 6 bases from V and 0 bases from J; junction bases left unmatched: 6.

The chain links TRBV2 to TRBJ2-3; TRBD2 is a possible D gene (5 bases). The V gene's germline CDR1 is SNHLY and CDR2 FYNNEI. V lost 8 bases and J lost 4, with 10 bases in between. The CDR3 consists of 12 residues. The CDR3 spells CASWLASDTQYF. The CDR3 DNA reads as TGTGCCAGCTGGCTAGCCTCAGATACGCAGTATTTT.

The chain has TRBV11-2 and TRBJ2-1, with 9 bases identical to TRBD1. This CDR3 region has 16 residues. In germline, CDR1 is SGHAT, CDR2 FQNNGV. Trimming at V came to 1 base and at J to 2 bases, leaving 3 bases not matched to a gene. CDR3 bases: TGTGCCAGCAGCTTAGGGGACAGGGTTCCCTACAATGAGCAGTTCTTC. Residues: CASSLGDRVPYNEQFF.

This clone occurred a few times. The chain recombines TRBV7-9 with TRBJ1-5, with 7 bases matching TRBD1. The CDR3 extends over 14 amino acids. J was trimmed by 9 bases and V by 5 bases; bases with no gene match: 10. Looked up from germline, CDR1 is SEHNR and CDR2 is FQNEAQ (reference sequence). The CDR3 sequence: CASSLRDSIGPQHF. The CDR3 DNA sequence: TGTGCCAGCAGCCTCCGGGACAGTATAGGGCCCCAGCATTTT.